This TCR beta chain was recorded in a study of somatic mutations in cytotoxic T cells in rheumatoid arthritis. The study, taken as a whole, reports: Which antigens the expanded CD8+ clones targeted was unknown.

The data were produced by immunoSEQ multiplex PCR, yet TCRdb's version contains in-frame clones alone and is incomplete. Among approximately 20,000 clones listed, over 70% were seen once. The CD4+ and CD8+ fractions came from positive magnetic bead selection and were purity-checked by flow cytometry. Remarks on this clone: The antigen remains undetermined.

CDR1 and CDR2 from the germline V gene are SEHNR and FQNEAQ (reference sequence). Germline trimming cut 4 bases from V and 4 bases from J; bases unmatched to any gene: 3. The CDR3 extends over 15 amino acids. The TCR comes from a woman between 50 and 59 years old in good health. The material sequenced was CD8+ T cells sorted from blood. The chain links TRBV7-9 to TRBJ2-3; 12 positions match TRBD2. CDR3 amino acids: CASSSLAGGPDTQYF. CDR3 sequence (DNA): TGTGCCAGCAGCTCTCTAGCGGGAGGGCCAGATACGCAGTATTTT.